Each of the 30 T cell receptor beta chains below was sequenced from the same sample in a study of control samples from healthy donors and cancer patients. Libraries were prepared by immunoSEQ multiplex PCR; TCRdb keeps only in-frame clonotypes and omits some of them. The sample records roughly 200,000 clones, 91% being singletons. Sequenced input: blood. The receptors were gathered from a man aged 25-45 years in good health.

This sequence joins TRBV6-5 and TRBJ1-1; D not certain. Trimming left V 6 bases short and J 0 bases short, with 14 bases between. The CDR3 has 15 residues. Germline CDR1 and CDR2: MNHEY and SVGAGI. The CDR3 DNA is TGTGCCAGCAGCCGCGGCCAGCCCATGAACACTGAAGCTTTCTTT. It encodes CASSRGQPMNTEAFF.

The count of this clone is one. The chain recombines TRBV30 with TRBJ1-1; perhaps TRBD1 as D (6 bases). The germline V and J ends were trimmed by 4 bases and 5 bases, with 14 bases remaining between them. Germline V gives CDR1 GTSNPN, CDR2 SVGIG (reference sequence). The CDR3 contains 13 residues. The CDR3 coding sequence is TGTGCCTGGAATCGGGGGCTTGGGACTGAAGCTTTCTTT. It yields the protein CAWNRGLGTEAFF. Together with reference TRBV30 and TRBJ1-1, the CDR3 gives the full variable domain: SQTIHQWPATLVQPVGSPLSLECTVEGTSNPNLYWYRQAAGRGLQLLFYSVGIGQISSEVPQNLSASRPQDRQFILSSKKLLLSDSGFYLCAWNRGLGTEAFFGQGTRLTVV.

The rearrangement links TRBV6-5 to TRBJ1-5; 10 bases agree with TRBD1. CDR3 size: 14 residues. Trimming at V came to 7 bases and at J to 6 bases, leaving 6 bases not matched to a gene. Germline lookup yields CDR1 MNHEY and CDR2 SVGAGI. CDR3 sequence: CASTWTGGGQPQHF. CDR3 bases: TGTGCCAGCACGTGGACAGGGGGAGGTCAGCCCCAGCATTTT.

CDR3 sequence: CAWSVLCRILCYTF. CDR3 sequence (DNA): TGTGCCTGGAGTGTACTCTGCAGGATATTGTGTTACACCTTC. The chain has TRBV30 and TRBJ1-2, with D hard to call. The CDR3 covers 14 residues. Per the germline V gene, CDR1 is GTSNPN and CDR2 is SVGIG (reference sequence). Deletions cut 0 bases from V and 11 bases from J, with 19 bases between.

This clone was counted once. This sequence joins TRBV6-5 and TRBJ2-3; TRBD2 matches 9 bases. Germline CDR1 MNHEY, CDR2 SVGAGI. V shed 2 bases, J shed 1 base, and the junction held 1 base outside the gene matches. The CDR3 consists of 15 residues. This CDR3 is CASSYRLAGTDTQYF. Here the CDR3 DNA reads TGTGCCAGCAGTTACCGACTAGCGGGCACAGATACGCAGTATTTT.

The CDR3: CASNHRGHTGELFF. CDR3 DNA: TGTGCCAGTAATCACAGGGGGCACACCGGGGAGCTGTTTTTT. The rearrangement joins TRBV19 to TRBJ2-2; 9 positions agree with TRBD1. Germline-derived CDR1 and CDR2 are LNHDA and SQIVND (reference sequence). The CDR3 sequence is 14 residues long. Trimming removed 7 bases from V and 3 bases from J; junction bases left unmatched: 3.

The V and J genes are TRBV27 and TRBJ2-3; D is ambiguous. This CDR3 is built from 15 residues. The V gene's germline CDR1 is MNHEY and CDR2 SMNVEV (reference sequence). Trimming removed 0 bases from V and 2 bases from J, with 9 bases in between. The CDR3 region is CASSLSDQPTDTQYF. DNA for the CDR3: TGTGCCAGCAGTTTATCGGACCAACCCACAGATACGCAGTATTTT.

This chain links TRBV5-1 with TRBJ2-7; TRBD1 is a possible D gene (6 bases). Germline loops: CDR1 SGHRS, CDR2 YFSETQ. The CDR3 sequence is 14 residues long. V lost 4 bases to trimming and J lost 4 bases, with 15 bases between them. The DNA for the CDR3 is TGCGCCAGCAGCCCGGACAGTTACCTGTACGAGCAGTACTTC. The encoded protein is CASSPDSYLYEQYF.

V gene TRBV24-1 combines with J gene TRBJ2-3, with 9 nucleotides matching TRBD1. Germline lookup yields CDR1 KGHDR and CDR2 SFDVKD. V lost 4 bases and J lost 3; bases outside the gene matches: 10. This CDR3 is built from 17 residues. The CDR3 coding sequence is TGTGCCACCAGTGAGACAGGACAGGGGATTGGGACAGATACGCAGTATTTT. Its protein product is CATSETGQGIGTDTQYF.

The chain has TRBV9 and TRBJ1-3; the D is unclear. This CDR3 is built from 15 residues. CDR1 and CDR2 from the germline V gene are SGDLS and YYNGEE. The V end was cut by 0 bases, the J end by 0 bases, with 7 bases between. Here the CDR3 DNA reads TGTGCCAGCAGCGTAGACCTGACCTCTGGAAACACCATATATTTT. It specifies CASSVDLTSGNTIYF.

The gene calls are TRBV3-1 (or the pseudogene TRBV3-2) and TRBJ2-3; the match to TRBD2 covers 8 bases. Unmatched junction bases numbered 5, after V lost 7 bases and J lost 2 bases. From germline, CDR1 is LGHDT and CDR2 YNNKEL (reference sequence). The CDR3 loop spans 14 amino acids. The CDR3 region is CASTGTSTTDTQYF. CDR3 bases: TGTGCCAGCACCGGGACTAGTACCACAGATACGCAGTATTTT.

The V and J genes are TRBV11-2 and TRBJ1-5; D gene unclear. The CDR3 runs 13 residues. Trimming took 1 base from V and 8 from J, leaving 9 bases between them. Germline CDR1 and CDR2: SGHAT and FQNNGV. The CDR3 sequence is CASSLAEVEPQHF. The CDR3 DNA follows: TGTGCCAGCAGCTTAGCGGAGGTTGAGCCCCAGCATTTT.

CDR3 amino acids: CASSLGGDRTTYEQYF. CDR3 coding DNA: TGTGCCAGCAGCTTAGGCGGCGACAGGACCACCTACGAGCAGTACTTC. The genes are TRBV13 and TRBJ2-7; the D gene is possibly TRBD1 (6 bases). Germline V gene lookup returns CDR1 PRHDT and CDR2 FYEKMQ (reference sequence). Trimming pared 0 bases from V and 2 bases from J, leaving 14 bases between. The CDR3 runs 16 residues.

This clone was picked up a small number of times. The rearrangement uses TRBV11-3 and TRBJ2-2; D unclear. This CDR3 has 15 amino acids. V lost 1 base and J 5 bases, leaving 11 bases between the germline ends. Per germline, CDR1 SGHNT and CDR2 YENEEA. The CDR3: CASSLGRATTGELFF. The DNA of the CDR3 is TGTGCCAGCAGCTTAGGACGGGCCACAACCGGGGAGCTGTTTTTT.

The rearrangement joins TRBV11-2 to TRBJ2-4; 8 nucleotides line up with TRBD1. Trimming cost V 5 bases and J 1 base; bases outside gene matches: 4. From germline, CDR1 is SGHAT and CDR2 FQNNGV. The CDR3 consists of 15 residues. The chain's CDR3 is CASSPRGPAKNIQYF. Here the CDR3 DNA reads TGTGCCAGCAGCCCCAGGGGGCCGGCCAAAAACATTCAGTACTTC. The whole variable domain, remainder taken from reference TRBV11-2 and TRBJ2-4, is EAGVAQSPRYKIIEKRQSVAFWCNPISGHATLYWYQQILGQGPKLLIQFQNNGVVDDSQLPKDRFSAERLKGVDSTLKIQPAKLEDSAVYLCASSPRGPAKNIQYFGAGTRLSVL.

This chain links TRBV5-5 with TRBJ1-2; a possible D gene is TRBD1 (6 bases). This CDR3 contains 17 residues. Germline V CDR1 and CDR2: SGHKS, YYEKEE (reference sequence). The V and J ends lost 2 bases and 3 bases respectively, with 20 bases between them. The CDR3 region is CASSFSRTWDIHYGYTF. The DNA for the CDR3 is TGTGCCAGCAGCTTTTCCCGGACTTGGGACATCCACTATGGCTACACCTTC.

This CDR3 is CASRPGQGASGANVLTF. CDR3 nucleotides: TGTGCCAGCAGGCCGGGACAGGGGGCATCTGGGGCCAACGTCCTGACTTTC. V usage is TRBV6-4 and J usage is TRBJ2-6; 12 bases map to TRBD1. V lost 6 bases, J lost 1 base, and 4 bases stayed unmatched. The length of the CDR3 is 17 residues. The germline CDR1 and CDR2 sequences are MRHNA and SNTAGT.

J is TRBJ1-1 and V is TRBV30; D perhaps matches TRBD1 (5 bases). V lost 0 bases to trimming and J lost 8 bases, with 10 bases between them. This CDR3 spans 12 amino acids. Germline V gives CDR1 GTSNPN, CDR2 SVGIG (reference sequence). DNA of the CDR3: TGTGCCTGGAGTGTTTTCCAGGGAGAAGCTTTCTTT. Translation gives CAWSVFQGEAFF.

In DNA, the CDR3 is TGTGCCAGCAGTTTCCTCTCAGGTTTCTATGGCTACACCTTC. This translates into CASSFLSGFYGYTF. The rearrangement uses TRBV6-5 and TRBJ1-2; D is uncertain. CDR1 and CDR2 from the germline V gene are MNHEY and SVGAGI. V dropped 4 bases and J dropped 4 bases, with 13 bases sitting between them. CDR3 length: 14 residues.

V gene TRBV2 combines with J gene TRBJ2-7, with TRBD2 matching 11 bases. This CDR3 is 15 amino acids long. V lost 7 bases, J lost 7 bases, and 12 bases stayed unmatched. Looked up from germline, CDR1 is SNHLY and CDR2 is FYNNEI. The CDR3 DNA sequence: TGTGCCAGCAAGAGATTAGCGGGGGGGGGCCGGGAGCAGTACTTC. Its protein product is CASKRLAGGGREQYF.

This sequence joins TRBV29-1 and TRBJ2-1; 13 bases match TRBD2. The J segment lost 0 bases and the V segment lost 7 bases, leaving 6 bases of the junction unmatched. There are 16 residues in the CDR3. CDR1 and CDR2 (germline): SQVTM, ANQGSEA. In DNA form, the CDR3 reads TGCAGCGATGGACTAGCGGGGGTTTCCTCCTACAATGAGCAGTTCTTC. Its protein is CSDGLAGVSSYNEQFF.

The chain combines TRBV5-1 with TRBJ2-1; the match to TRBD1 covers 7 bases. With 6 bases clipped from V and 5 bases from J, the junction kept 5 bases outside the gene matches. The CDR3 runs to 13 residues. Germline V gene lookup returns CDR1 SGHRS and CDR2 YFSETQ. For the CDR3, the DNA is TGCGCCAGCAACAAGGGGGCGGACAATGAGCAGTTCTTC. As protein: CASNKGADNEQFF.

This chain connects TRBV9 to TRBJ2-7; no reliable D call. Germline V lookup: CDR1 SGDLS, CDR2 YYNGEE. This CDR3 contains 13 residues. The V end was cut by 0 bases, the J end by 3 bases, with 7 bases between. The CDR3 DNA reads TGTGCCAGCAGCGTAGCGGCGGACTACGAGCAGTACTTC. This encodes CASSVAADYEQYF.

V gene TRBV29-1 combines with J gene TRBJ1-4, with D hard to call. Germline loops: CDR1 SQVTM, CDR2 ANQGSEA. V lost 4 bases, J lost 7 bases, and 4 bases lay in between. CDR3 size: 10 residues. This chain's CDR3 is CSVVGEKLFF. The CDR3 DNA follows: TGCAGCGTTGTTGGTGAAAAACTGTTTTTT.

V is TRBV6-5 and J is TRBJ2-7; tentative D call: TRBD1 (6 bases). Trimming shortened V by 8 bases and J by 0 bases, and 11 bases separated the two germline ends. This CDR3 contains 13 residues. Looked up from germline, CDR1 is MNHEY and CDR2 is SVGAGI. The CDR3 region is CASGQRSSYEQYF. In nucleotides, the CDR3 is TGTGCCAGCGGACAGCGGAGCTCCTACGAGCAGTACTTC.

CDR3 sequence reads: CAWSPTGLNQPQHF. DNA of the CDR3: TGTGCCTGGAGCCCTACCGGACTGAATCAGCCCCAGCATTTT. This chain connects TRBV30 to TRBJ1-5; D is unclear. The CDR3 is 14 amino acids. Trimming took 3 bases from V and 4 from J, leaving 13 bases between them. Germline V lookup: CDR1 GTSNPN, CDR2 SVGIG (reference sequence).

As for this clone: Other DNA sequences of this sample code for an identical CDR3. The chain employs TRBV4-1 and TRBJ2-7; a possible D gene is TRBD1 (6 bases). The CDR3 is made up of 14 amino acids. Trimming took 4 bases from V and 2 from J, leaving 12 bases between them. Germline CDR1 and CDR2: MGHRA and YSYEKL. Written as DNA, the CDR3 is TGCGCCAGCAGCCCTCCGACAGGAGCCTACGAGCAGTACTTC. This codes for CASSPPTGAYEQYF.

The chain is built from TRBV27 and TRBJ2-2; TRBD1 aligns across 7 bases. The trim removed 10 bases at V and 0 bases at J, leaving 5 bases unmatched. Germline lookup yields CDR1 MNHEY and CDR2 SMNVEV (reference sequence). This CDR3 is 14 amino acids long. CDR3 protein: CATKRGPNTGELFF. DNA of the CDR3: TGTGCCACCAAGAGGGGGCCGAACACCGGGGAGCTGTTTTTT.

The chain carries TRBV25-1 and TRBJ2-2, with 7 bases matching TRBD2. Germline lookup yields CDR1 MGHDK and CDR2 SYGVNS. The J segment lost 4 bases and the V segment lost 8 bases, leaving 10 bases of the junction unmatched. The CDR3 runs to 15 residues. CDR3 DNA: TGTGCCAGCGGAGTCATCGGGGGGATCACCGGGGAGCTGTTTTTT. Amino acid sequence: CASGVIGGITGELFF.

J is TRBJ2-1 and V is TRBV18; D is unresolved. The CDR3 has 12 amino acids. V was cut by 6 bases and J by 10 bases, with 13 bases left in between. Germline CDR1 KGHSH, CDR2 LQKENI. The CDR3 region is CASSGILGEQFF. For the CDR3, the DNA is TGTGCCAGCTCCGGAATCTTGGGCGAGCAGTTCTTC.